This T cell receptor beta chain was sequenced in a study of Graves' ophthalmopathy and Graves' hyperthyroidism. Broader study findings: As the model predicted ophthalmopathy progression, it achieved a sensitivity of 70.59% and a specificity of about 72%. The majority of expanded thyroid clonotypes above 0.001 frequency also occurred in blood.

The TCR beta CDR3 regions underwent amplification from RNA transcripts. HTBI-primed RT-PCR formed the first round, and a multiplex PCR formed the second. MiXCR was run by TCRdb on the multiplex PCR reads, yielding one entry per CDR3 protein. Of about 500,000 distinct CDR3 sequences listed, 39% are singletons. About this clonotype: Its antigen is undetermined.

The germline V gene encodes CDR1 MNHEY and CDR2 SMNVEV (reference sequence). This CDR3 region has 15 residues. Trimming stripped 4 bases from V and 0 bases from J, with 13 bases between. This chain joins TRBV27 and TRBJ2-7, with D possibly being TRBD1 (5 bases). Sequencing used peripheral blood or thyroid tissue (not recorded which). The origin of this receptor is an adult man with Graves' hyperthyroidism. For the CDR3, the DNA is TGTGCCAGCAGTTGGGGCAAGGGGTACTCCTACGAGCAGTACTTC. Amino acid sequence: CASSWGKGYSYEQYF.